The clone carrying this T cell receptor (beta chain) was observed a handful of times. This sample was taken from a study of patients and donors after allogeneic stem cell transplantation. The CDR3 is made up of 12 amino acids. Trimming left V 5 bases short and J 0 bases short, with 5 bases between. Germline lookup yields CDR1 DFQATT and CDR2 SNEGSKA (reference sequence). TCRdb re-called the RT-PCR reads with MiXCR, one entry per CDR3 protein. The table has 900,000 to 1,000,000 distinct CDR3 sequences, under 20% seen once; the top ten hold 5% to 7.5%. The TCR originated in a human donor who was either an allogeneic HSCT recipient or a stem cell or donor lymphocyte infusion donor (not recorded which). It is not recorded whose cells these are; they may come from a transplant donor. This rearrangement joins TRBV20-1 to TRBJ1-5, with D uncertain. The sample taken for sequencing was blood, either unsorted or a sorted T cell fraction (not recorded which). CDR3 bases: TGCAGTGCTGTATATAGCAATCAGCCCCAGCATTTT. Its translation is CSAVYSNQPQHF.